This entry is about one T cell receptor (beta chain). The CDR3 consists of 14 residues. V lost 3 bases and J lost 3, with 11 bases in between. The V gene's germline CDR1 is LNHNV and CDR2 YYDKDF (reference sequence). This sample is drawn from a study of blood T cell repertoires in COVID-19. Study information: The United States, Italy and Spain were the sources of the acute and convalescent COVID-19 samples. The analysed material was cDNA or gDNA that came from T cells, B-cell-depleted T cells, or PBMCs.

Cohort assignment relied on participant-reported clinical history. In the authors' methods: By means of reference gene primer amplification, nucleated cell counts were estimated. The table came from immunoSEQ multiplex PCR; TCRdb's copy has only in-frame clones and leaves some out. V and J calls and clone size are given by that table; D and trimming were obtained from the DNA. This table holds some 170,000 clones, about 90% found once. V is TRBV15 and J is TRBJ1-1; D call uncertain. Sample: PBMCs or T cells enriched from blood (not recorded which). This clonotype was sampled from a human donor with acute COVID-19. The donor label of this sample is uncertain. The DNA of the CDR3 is TGTGCCACCAGCAGTGGAGGGTTGGACACTGAAGCTTTCTTT. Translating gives CATSSGGLDTEAFF.